A single sample gave rise to the 28 T cell receptor beta chains below, sequenced in a study of beta chain features in type 1 diabetes. The study, taken as a whole, reports: All four CD4+ subsets of Type 1 diabetes patients contained TCRB CDR3s that were moderately but significantly shorter.

No antigen is known for these receptors. Reverse transcription of all isolated RNA meant that expressed TCRB transcripts were sequenced. Libraries were prepared by immunoSEQ multiplex PCR; TCRdb keeps only in-frame clonotypes and omits some of them. The sample shows about 660,000 clones, roughly an eighth of them seen only once. Sequencing was carried out using naive CD4+ T cells from blood. These receptors were taken from a man aged 18-30 years with type 1 diabetes.

The chain recombines TRBV19 with TRBJ2-5; D gene ambiguous. CDR1 LNHDA and CDR2 SQIVND come from the germline V gene (reference sequence). The CDR3 runs to 15 residues. V lost 3 bases to trimming and J lost 3 bases, with 14 bases between them. DNA of the CDR3: TGTGCCAGTAGTATCCGCAGGTACCAAAAAGAGACCCAGTACTTC. Translation: CASSIRRYQKETQYF.

This chain joins TRBV28 and TRBJ1-1; 8 nucleotides line up with TRBD1. CDR1 is MDHEN, CDR2 SYDVKM, per germline. V was pared by 8 bases and J by 1 base, with 6 bases of the junction left unmatched. The CDR3 has 14 amino acids. CDR3 amino acids: CASVSGQANTEAFF. Here the CDR3 DNA reads TGTGCCAGCGTCTCGGGACAGGCGAACACTGAAGCTTTCTTT. The entire variable domain, with the rest obtained from reference TRBV28 and TRBJ1-1, is as follows: DVKVTQSSRYLVKRTGEKVFLECVQDMDHENMFWYRQDPGLGLRLIYFSYDVKMKEKGDIPEGYSVSREKKERFSLILESASTNQTSMYLCASVSGQANTEAFFGQGTRLTVV.

In its sample, this clone was seen a few times. The chain is built from TRBV7-2 and TRBJ2-1, with TRBD2 identical over 14 bases. The CDR3 runs 16 residues. Germline CDR1 and CDR2: SGHTA and FQGNSA. The V segment lost 3 bases and the J segment 7 bases; nucleotides outside the gene matches: 5. CDR3 amino acids: CASSFQGLAGENEQFF. The CDR3 coding sequence is TGTGCCAGCAGCTTTCAGGGACTAGCGGGAGAAAATGAGCAGTTCTTC.

A few counts support this clone. J is TRBJ2-1 and V is TRBV29-1; no definite D call. The CDR3 consists of 15 residues. CDR1 SQVTM and CDR2 ANQGSEA come from the germline V gene. The V end lost 6 bases, the J end lost 10 bases, and 25 bases lay between the germline ends. The CDR3 protein is CSVPSPTLGLGEQFF. The CDR3, as DNA: TGCAGCGTCCCCTCCCCGACCCTGGGTTTGGGGGAGCAGTTCTTC.

V gene TRBV5-1 combines with J gene TRBJ1-1; D might be TRBD1 (5 bases). In germline, CDR1 is SGHRS, CDR2 YFSETQ. The CDR3 extends over 15 amino acids. Deletions cut 4 bases from V and 4 bases from J, with 17 bases between. CDR3 in DNA: TGCGCCAGCAGCCCCGGCGGGGCCGGGGGCACTGAAGCTTTCTTT. This gives the protein CASSPGGAGGTEAFF. Filled out from reference TRBV5-1 and TRBJ1-1, the complete variable domain reads KAGVTQTPRYLIKTRGQQVTLSCSPISGHRSVSWYQQTPGQGLQFLFEYFSETQRNKGNFPGRFSGRQFSNSRSEMNVSTLELGDSALYLCASSPGGAGGTEAFFGQGTRLTVV.

This clone was counted only a few times. The rearrangement uses TRBV7-9 and TRBJ2-1, with D perhaps TRBD2 (6 bases). This CDR3 region has 16 residues. Germline lookup yields CDR1 SEHNR and CDR2 FQNEAQ (reference sequence). V was trimmed by 1 base and J by 3 bases, leaving 13 bases between them. CDR3 nucleotide sequence: TGTGCCAGCAGCTTAGTCCTCAGCGGGTTCTACAATGAGCAGTTCTTC. This translates into CASSLVLSGFYNEQFF.

The gene calls are TRBV30 and TRBJ1-5, with a tentative D call TRBD1 (6 bases). V was trimmed by 1 base and J by 7 bases, leaving 11 bases between them. Germline lookup yields CDR1 GTSNPN and CDR2 SVGIG (reference sequence). This CDR3 contains 13 residues. CDR3 protein: CAWSEGEKQPQHF. Written as DNA, the CDR3 is TGTGCCTGGAGTGAGGGGGAAAAACAGCCCCAGCATTTT.

This clone was detected only a few times. This chain connects TRBV5-1 to TRBJ1-3, with unresolved D. The germline V gene has CDR1 SGHRS and CDR2 YFSETQ. This CDR3 comprises 17 residues. Trimming removed 4 bases from V and 0 bases from J, with 17 bases in between. For the CDR3, the DNA is TGCGCCAGCAGCCCGGCGGCGGCTACGAGCTCTGGAAACACCATATATTTT. Translation gives CASSPAAATSSGNTIYF.

This clone appeared a few times. The chain is built from TRBV18 and TRBJ1-6; tentatively, D is TRBD1 (5 bases). Germline assignment: CDR1 KGHSH and CDR2 LQKENI. The CDR3 contains 13 residues. Trimming shortened V by 4 bases and J by 9 bases, and 10 bases separated the two germline ends. The CDR3 protein is CASSRDVISPLHF. In nucleotides, the CDR3 is TGTGCCAGCTCACGGGACGTCATTTCACCCCTCCACTTT.

This chain uses TRBV4-2 with TRBJ1-4, with D possibly being TRBD1 (5 bases). Germline lookup yields CDR1 LGHNA and CDR2 YNFKEQ. V was cut by 5 bases and J by 2 bases, with 15 bases left in between. The CDR3 has 16 amino acids. DNA for the CDR3: TGTGCCAGCAGCACGCGAAAGACAGCCACTAATGAAAAACTGTTTTTT. Protein product: CASSTRKTATNEKLFF.

The genes are TRBV5-1 and TRBJ1-2, with D hard to call. V lost 4 bases to trimming and J lost 6 bases, with 7 bases between them. Germline V gene sequence: CDR1 SGHRS, CDR2 YFSETQ. The CDR3 covers 11 residues. The CDR3 region has the DNA TGCGCCAGCAGCCCGGGAGATGGCTACACCTTC. Translation gives CASSPGDGYTF.

Only a few counts were recorded for this clone. The chain has TRBV4-2 and TRBJ2-5; weak D call: TRBD2 (5 bases). Trimming left V 0 bases short and J 6 bases short, with 11 bases between. This CDR3 comprises 14 residues. The germline V gene encodes CDR1 LGHNA and CDR2 YNFKEQ. The CDR3 protein is CASSQELGGKTQYF. In DNA form, the CDR3 reads TGTGCCAGCAGCCAAGAACTAGGTGGAAAGACCCAGTACTTC.

This clone showed up just a few times. This chain uses TRBV2 with TRBJ1-1; D not certain. V shed 4 bases and J shed 4 bases, with 10 bases lying between them. The CDR3 extends over 13 amino acids. CDR1 and CDR2 from the germline V gene are SNHLY and FYNNEI. Written as DNA, the CDR3 is TGTGCCAGCAGTGGGGCCTTCCTCACTGAAGCTTTCTTT. This sequence encodes CASSGAFLTEAFF.

As concerns this clone: The same CDR3 can be traced to other DNA sequences in this sample. CDR3 region: CASSAGSSYEQYF. The DNA of the CDR3 is TGCGCCAGCAGCGCAGGTAGCTCCTACGAGCAGTACTTC. V is TRBV5-1 and J is TRBJ2-7; D call uncertain. V was trimmed by 4 bases and J by 0 bases, leaving 8 bases between them. The CDR3 spans 13 residues. Germline-derived CDR1 and CDR2 are SGHRS and YFSETQ.

The gene calls are TRBV2 and TRBJ2-6; D is undetermined. V lost 2 bases and J 2 bases, leaving 7 bases between the germline ends. The CDR3 contains 15 residues. CDR1 and CDR2 from the germline V gene are SNHLY and FYNNEI. CDR3 amino acids: CASSEHRAGANVLTF. DNA of the CDR3: TGTGCCAGCAGTGAACATAGGGCTGGGGCCAACGTCCTGACTTTC.

This clone was counted between two and nine times. The rearrangement joins TRBV5-1 to TRBJ1-2; 7 bases line up with TRBD1. Trimming took 4 bases from V and 12 from J; bases not matched to a gene: 9. Germline loops: CDR1 SGHRS, CDR2 YFSETQ. This CDR3 has 12 residues. CDR3 amino acids: CASSHDREVDTF. Here the CDR3 DNA reads TGCGCCAGCAGCCACGACAGGGAGGTAGACACCTTC. Full variable domain (missing parts from reference TRBV5-1 and TRBJ1-2): KAGVTQTPRYLIKTRGQQVTLSCSPISGHRSVSWYQQTPGQGLQFLFEYFSETQRNKGNFPGRFSGRQFSNSRSEMNVSTLELGDSALYLCASSHDREVDTFGSGTRLTVV.

In its sample, this clone was seen a few times. The V call is TRBV9, the J call TRBJ2-2, with 8 bases fitting TRBD1. CDR3 size: 15 residues. The V segment lost 4 bases and the J segment 4 bases; nucleotides outside the gene matches: 6. Per the germline V gene, CDR1 is SGDLS and CDR2 is YYNGEE. CDR3 nucleotides: TGTGCCAGCAGCACCCGTGGACAGGGCACCGGGGAGCTGTTTTTT. Translating it yields CASSTRGQGTGELFF.

This clone was counted between two and nine times. Other DNA sequences from this sample encode an identical CDR3 as well. The V call is TRBV25-1, the J call TRBJ2-1; TRBD2 aligns across 8 bases. The CDR3 sequence is 15 residues long. With V trimmed by 4 bases and J by 5 bases, 7 bases remained unmatched. CDR1 and CDR2 (germline): MGHDK, SYGVNS. In DNA, the CDR3 is TGTGCCAGCAGTGGCCTTACTAGCGGCCACAATGAGCAGTTCTTC. Translating it yields CASSGLTSGHNEQFF.

The V gene is TRBV7-2, the J gene TRBJ2-6; 7 positions match TRBD1. V lost 6 bases, J lost 2 bases, and 4 bases stayed unmatched. Germline assignment: CDR1 SGHTA and CDR2 FQGNSA. This CDR3 is 15 amino acids long. This chain's CDR3 is CASRVTGAGANVLTF. Written as DNA, the CDR3 is TGTGCCAGCAGAGTTACAGGGGCTGGGGCCAACGTCCTGACTTTC.

The genes are TRBV30 and TRBJ2-5; TRBD1 aligns across 10 bases. In germline, CDR1 is GTSNPN, CDR2 SVGIG (reference sequence). The V gene end was trimmed by 4 bases and the J gene end by 5 bases; junction bases not matched to a gene: 4. The length of the CDR3 is 13 residues. The DNA of the CDR3 is TGTGCCTGGAACCAGGGACAGGGGGAGACCCAGTACTTC. Protein product: CAWNQGQGETQYF.

The V gene is TRBV6-5, the J gene TRBJ2-7; TRBD1 matches at 8 bases. Germline V CDR1 and CDR2: MNHEY, SVGAGI. This CDR3 is 15 amino acids long. J gave up 3 bases and V 0 bases, and 4 bases lay outside the gene matches. CDR3 region: CASSYSTGAGYEQYF. DNA of the CDR3: TGTGCCAGCAGTTACTCGACAGGGGCGGGCTACGAGCAGTACTTC.

The chain recombines TRBV5-1 with TRBJ1-4; TRBD1 agrees at 8 bases. The germline gives CDR1 SGHRS, CDR2 YFSETQ. V was clipped by 3 bases and J by 8 bases; unmatched bases: 3. The CDR3 is 13 residues long. The CDR3 bases are TGCGCCAGCAGCTCGCGACAGGGGGAAAAACTGTTTTTT. Its translation: CASSSRQGEKLFF.

This chain joins TRBV7-9 and TRBJ2-5; D may be TRBD2 (5 bases). The CDR3 runs 13 residues. CDR1 is SEHNR, CDR2 FQNEAQ, per germline (reference sequence). The V end was cut by 3 bases, the J end by 5 bases, with 10 bases between. CDR3 DNA: TGTGCCAGCAGCTTTGGACTCGGGGAGACCCAGTACTTC. This gives the protein CASSFGLGETQYF.

This clone was seen a handful of times. V usage is TRBV7-9 and J usage is TRBJ1-2; D uncertain. This CDR3 has 14 residues. The V end lost 1 base, the J end lost 5 bases, and 11 bases lay between the germline ends. CDR1 is SEHNR and CDR2 is FQNEAQ in the germline V gene (reference sequence). The DNA for the CDR3 is TGTGCCAGCAGCTTAGGGCTACGGGAGTATGGCTACACCTTC. Encoded protein: CASSLGLREYGYTF.

The sample holds one count of this clone. One end of the junction is discordant with germline, which a read error may explain. The chain links TRBV28 to TRBJ2-7, with D unclear. From germline, CDR1 is MDHEN and CDR2 SYDVKM. CDR3 length equals 12 residues. This CDR3 is CASNKGTDPPAF. CDR3 coding DNA: TGTGCCAGCAACAAGGGCACAGACCCCCCTGCCTTC.

The chain combines TRBV19 with TRBJ1-5; D gene unclear. The CDR3 runs to 14 residues. Germline V gene data show CDR1 as LNHDA and CDR2 as SQIVND (reference sequence). The ends were cut back, 8 bases at V and 0 bases at J, with 11 bases in the middle. CDR3 sequence (DNA): TGTGCCAGTGCCGCCATGGGTAGCAATCAGCCCCAGCATTTT. It codes for CASAAMGSNQPQHF.

The rearrangement links TRBV20-1 to TRBJ2-1; unclear D gene. V lost 7 bases and J lost 8, with 9 bases in between. Germline loops: CDR1 DFQATT, CDR2 SNEGSKA (reference sequence). This CDR3 is 10 amino acids long. CDR3 in amino acids: CSVSDHEQFF. The CDR3 DNA reads TGCAGTGTTTCAGACCATGAGCAGTTCTTC.

Points on this clone: The same CDR3 also results from other DNA sequences found in this sample. This rearrangement joins TRBV7-2 to TRBJ2-7; TRBD1 aligns across 9 bases. With 2 bases clipped from V and 4 bases from J, the junction kept 6 bases outside the gene matches. This CDR3 spans 15 amino acids. CDR1 and CDR2 from the germline V gene are SGHTA and FQGNSA. CDR3 DNA: TGTGCCAGCAGCTTAAGGACAGGGGCCGATTACGAGCAGTACTTC. Its protein is CASSLRTGADYEQYF.